This T cell receptor beta chain was identified during a study of long-term antiretroviral therapy in people with HIV. Study-level findings and limits: Those clones which expanded before ART made up the dominant part of the repertoire at all time points.

The authors ran the immunoSEQ assay, v3.0, at survey level. The repertoire was sequenced with immunoSEQ multiplex PCR; TCRdb's copy has only in-frame clones and lacks some. The sample includes approximately 23,000 clones, around 84% of them seen just once. Germline lookup yields CDR1 SGHNT and CDR2 YYREEE (reference sequence). Trimming cost V 0 bases and J 1 base; bases outside gene matches: 4. The CDR3 is made up of 16 amino acids. In regard to this clone: Its antigen remains unknown.

Before they underwent DNA extraction, samples held about 0.95-10 million cryopreserved PBMC. This specimen consisted of unsorted PBMCs, obtained around 5.9 years after starting antiretroviral therapy. The rearrangement joins TRBV5-4 to TRBJ2-5; 9 bases are shared with TRBD2. The receptor comes from a man aged 30 to 45 with HIV. This CDR3 reads CASSLASGTGQETQYF. CDR3 in DNA: TGTGCCAGCAGCTTGGCTAGCGGGACGGGCCAAGAGACCCAGTACTTC.